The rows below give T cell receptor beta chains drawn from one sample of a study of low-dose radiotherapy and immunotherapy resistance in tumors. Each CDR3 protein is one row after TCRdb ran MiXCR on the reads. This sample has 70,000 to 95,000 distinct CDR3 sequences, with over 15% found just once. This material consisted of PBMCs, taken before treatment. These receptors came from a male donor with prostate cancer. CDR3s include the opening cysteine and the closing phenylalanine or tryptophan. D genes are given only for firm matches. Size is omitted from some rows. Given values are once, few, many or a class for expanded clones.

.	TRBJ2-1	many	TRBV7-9	CASSLDRLSYNEQFF	TGTGCCAGCAGCTTAGACCGTTTATCCTACAATGAGCAGTTCTTC
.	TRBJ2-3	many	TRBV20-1	CSACGTSGLGDTQYF	TGCAGTGCTTGCGGGACCTCGGGGTTAGGAGATACGCAGTATTTT
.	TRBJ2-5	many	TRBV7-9	CASSTLGSPREETQYF	TGTGCCAGCAGTACCCTCGGGTCCCCCCGGGAGGAGACCCAGTACTTC
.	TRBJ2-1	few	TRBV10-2	CASSNIRYNEQFF	TGCGCCAGCAGCAATATACGATACAATGAGCAGTTCTTC
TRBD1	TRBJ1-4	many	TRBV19	CASSPPMGQGHEKLFF	TGTGCCAGTAGTCCCCCGATGGGACAGGGGCATGAAAAACTGTTTTTT
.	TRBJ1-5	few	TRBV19	CASSSDYSNQPQHF	TGTGCCAGTAGTTCGGACTATAGCAATCAGCCCCAGCATTTT
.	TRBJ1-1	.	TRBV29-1	CSVVAAGRYTEAFF	TGCAGCGTTGTCGCGGCTGGCAGGTACACTGAAGCTTTCTTT
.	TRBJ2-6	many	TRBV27	CASSLGGANVLTF	TGTGCCAGCAGTTTAGGAGGGGCCAACGTCCTGACTTTC
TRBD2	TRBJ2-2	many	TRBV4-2	CASGGDETGELFF	TGTGCCAGTGGGGGGGACGAGACCGGGGAGCTGTTTTTT
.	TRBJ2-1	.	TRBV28	CATSDGSSYNEQFF	TGTGCCACGTCGGACGGGAGCTCCTACAATGAGCAGTTCTTC
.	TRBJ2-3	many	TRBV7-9	CASSPRPNTDTQYF	TGTGCCAGCAGCCCCCGACCCAACACAGATACGCAGTATTTT
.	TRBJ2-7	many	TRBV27	CASRSLGGSYEQYF	TGTGCCAGCCGGTCGTTGGGGGGCTCCTACGAGCAGTACTTC
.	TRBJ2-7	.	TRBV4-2	CASSQDRGVAYEQYF	TGTGCCAGCAGCCAAGATCGGGGCGTCGCCTACGAGCAGTACTTC
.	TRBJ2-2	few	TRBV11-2	CASSHRTGELFF	TGTGCCAGCAGCCACCGAACCGGGGAGCTGTTTTTT
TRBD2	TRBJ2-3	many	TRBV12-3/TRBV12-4	CASSPPPSGGTDTQYF	TGTGCCAGCAGTCCACCCCCTAGCGGAGGCACAGATACGCAGTATTTT
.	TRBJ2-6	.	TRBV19	CASGSRYRGANVLTF	TGTGCCAGCGGCAGCAGATATCGAGGGGCCAACGTCCTGACTTTC
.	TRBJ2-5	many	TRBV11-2	CASSFSVLTRETQYF	TGTGCCAGCAGCTTTTCGGTGCTAACTCGGGAGACCCAGTACTTC
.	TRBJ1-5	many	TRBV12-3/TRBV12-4	CASSWQGYSNQPQHF	TGTGCCAGCAGTTGGCAGGGTTATAGCAATCAGCCCCAGCATTTT
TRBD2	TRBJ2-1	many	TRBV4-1	CASSQVRLAGGHNEQFF	TGCGCCAGCAGCCAAGTTAGACTAGCGGGGGGGCATAATGAGCAGTTCTTC
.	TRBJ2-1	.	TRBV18	CASSPSRDSYNEQFF	TGTGCCAGCTCACCATCCAGGGACTCCTACAATGAGCAGTTCTTC
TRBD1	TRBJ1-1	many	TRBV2	CASTGGTEAFF	TGTGCCAGCACAGGGGGCACTGAAGCTTTCTTT
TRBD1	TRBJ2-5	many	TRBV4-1	CASSQRTGYQETQYF	TGCGCCAGCAGCCAAAGGACAGGGTACCAAGAGACCCAGTACTTC
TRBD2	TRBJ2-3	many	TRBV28	CATSTAGGQSDTQYF	TGTGCCACTTCTACAGCGGGGGGCCAATCAGATACGCAGTATTTT
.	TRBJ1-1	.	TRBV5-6	CASSFGDTEAFF	TGTGCCAGCAGCTTCGGGGACACTGAAGCTTTCTTT
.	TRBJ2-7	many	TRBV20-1	CSASWADPYEQYF	TGCAGTGCTTCCTGGGCCGATCCCTACGAGCAGTACTTC
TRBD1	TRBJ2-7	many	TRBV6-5	CASSYSSTGGSYEQYF	TGTGCCAGCAGTTACTCGAGCACAGGGGGCTCCTACGAGCAGTACTTC
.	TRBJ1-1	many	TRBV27	CASPPGTQAFF	TGTGCCAGTCCCCCCGGGACACAAGCTTTCTTT
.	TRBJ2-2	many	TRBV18	CASSVDRNTGELFF	TGTGCCAGCTCGGTGGACAGGAACACCGGGGAGCTGTTTTTT
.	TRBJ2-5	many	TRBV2	CASRRGKETQYF	TGTGCCAGCCGTAGGGGTAAAGAGACCCAGTACTTC
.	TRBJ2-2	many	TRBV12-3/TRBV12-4	CASIPDPNTGELFF	TGTGCCAGCATCCCGGACCCGAACACCGGGGAGCTGTTTTTT
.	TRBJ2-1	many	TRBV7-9	CASSLTGNYNEQFF	TGTGCCAGCAGCCTAACAGGCAACTACAATGAGCAGTTCTTC
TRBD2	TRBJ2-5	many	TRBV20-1	CSARDLRASGGAQYF	TGCAGTGCTAGAGATCTCAGGGCTAGCGGAGGGGCCCAGTACTTC
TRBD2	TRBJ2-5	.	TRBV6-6	CASSYSAGGSGYQETQYF	TGTGCCAGCAGTTACTCCGCCGGAGGTAGCGGGTACCAAGAGACCCAGTACTTC
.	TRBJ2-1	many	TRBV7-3	CASSPYLFPGQQFF	TGTGCCAGCAGCCCTTACCTATTTCCGGGACAGCAGTTCTTC
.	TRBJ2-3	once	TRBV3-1	CASSGGAHDTQYF	TGTGCCAGCAGCGGGGGGGCCCACGATACGCAGTATTTT
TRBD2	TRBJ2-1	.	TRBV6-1	CASRATLAGDQFF	TGTGCCAGCAGAGCCACACTAGCGGGAGACCAGTTCTTC
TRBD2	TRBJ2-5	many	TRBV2	CASTLAGVQETQYF	TGTGCCAGCACACTAGCGGGGGTCCAAGAGACCCAGTACTTC
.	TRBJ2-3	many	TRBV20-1	CSARDWAGANTDTQYF	TGCAGTGCTAGAGATTGGGCAGGGGCAAACACAGATACGCAGTATTTT
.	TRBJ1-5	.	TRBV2	CASSTGPGTLINQPQHF	TGTGCCAGCAGTACTGGACCCGGGACACTGATCAATCAGCCCCAGCATTTT
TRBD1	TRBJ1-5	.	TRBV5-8	CASSSGTANYSNQPQHF	TGTGCCAGCAGCTCTGGGACAGCGAATTATAGCAATCAGCCCCAGCATTTT
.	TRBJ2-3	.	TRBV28	CASNGVTDTQYF	TGTGCCAGCAATGGGGTGACAGATACGCAGTATTTT
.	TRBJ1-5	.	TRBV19	CASSPRGPQPQHF	TGTGCCAGTAGTCCTCGAGGGCCCCAGCCCCAGCATTTT
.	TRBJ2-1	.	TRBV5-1	CASSFYICSARSAAGPNEQFF	.
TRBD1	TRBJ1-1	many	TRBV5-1	CASSQGQVNTEAFF	TGCGCCAGCAGCCAAGGACAGGTCAACACTGAAGCTTTCTTT
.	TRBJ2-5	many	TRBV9	CASSVAAFRETQYF	TGTGCCAGCAGCGTAGCAGCCTTTAGAGAGACCCAGTACTTC
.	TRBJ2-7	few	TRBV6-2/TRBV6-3	CASSPHSSLSYEQYF	TGTGCCAGCAGTCCCCACTCCTCCCTCTCCTACGAGCAGTACTTC
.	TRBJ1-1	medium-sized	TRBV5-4	CASSLRDTRMNTEAFF	TGTGCCAGCAGCTTGAGGGACACTCGCATGAACACTGAAGCTTTCTTT
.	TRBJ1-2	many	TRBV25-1	CASSGDYYGYTF	TGTGCCAGCAGTGGGGACTACTATGGCTACACCTTC
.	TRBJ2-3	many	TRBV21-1	CASSFLGTRTPDTQYF	TGTGCCAGCAGCTTCCTCGGGACTAGAACCCCAGATACGCAGTATTTT
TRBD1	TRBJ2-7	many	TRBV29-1	CSVTKDRSREQYF	TGCAGCGTTACGAAGGACAGGTCGCGGGAGCAGTACTTC
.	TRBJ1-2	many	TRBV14	CASSQGVLGYTF	TGTGCCAGCAGCCAGGGGGTCCTTGGCTACACCTTC